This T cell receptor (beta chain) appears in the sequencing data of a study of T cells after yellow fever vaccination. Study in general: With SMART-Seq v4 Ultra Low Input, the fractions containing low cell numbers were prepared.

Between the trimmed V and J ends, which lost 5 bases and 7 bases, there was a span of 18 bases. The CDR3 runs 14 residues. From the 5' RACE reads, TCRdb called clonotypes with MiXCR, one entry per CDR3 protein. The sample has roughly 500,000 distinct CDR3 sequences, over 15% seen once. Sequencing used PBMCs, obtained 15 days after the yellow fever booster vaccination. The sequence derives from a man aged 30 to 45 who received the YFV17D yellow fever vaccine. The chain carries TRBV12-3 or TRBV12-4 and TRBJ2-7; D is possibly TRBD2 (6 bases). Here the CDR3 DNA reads TGTGCCAGCAGTAATTCCGGGGGAAAGGGGGAGCAGTACTTC. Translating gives CASSNSGGKGEQYF.